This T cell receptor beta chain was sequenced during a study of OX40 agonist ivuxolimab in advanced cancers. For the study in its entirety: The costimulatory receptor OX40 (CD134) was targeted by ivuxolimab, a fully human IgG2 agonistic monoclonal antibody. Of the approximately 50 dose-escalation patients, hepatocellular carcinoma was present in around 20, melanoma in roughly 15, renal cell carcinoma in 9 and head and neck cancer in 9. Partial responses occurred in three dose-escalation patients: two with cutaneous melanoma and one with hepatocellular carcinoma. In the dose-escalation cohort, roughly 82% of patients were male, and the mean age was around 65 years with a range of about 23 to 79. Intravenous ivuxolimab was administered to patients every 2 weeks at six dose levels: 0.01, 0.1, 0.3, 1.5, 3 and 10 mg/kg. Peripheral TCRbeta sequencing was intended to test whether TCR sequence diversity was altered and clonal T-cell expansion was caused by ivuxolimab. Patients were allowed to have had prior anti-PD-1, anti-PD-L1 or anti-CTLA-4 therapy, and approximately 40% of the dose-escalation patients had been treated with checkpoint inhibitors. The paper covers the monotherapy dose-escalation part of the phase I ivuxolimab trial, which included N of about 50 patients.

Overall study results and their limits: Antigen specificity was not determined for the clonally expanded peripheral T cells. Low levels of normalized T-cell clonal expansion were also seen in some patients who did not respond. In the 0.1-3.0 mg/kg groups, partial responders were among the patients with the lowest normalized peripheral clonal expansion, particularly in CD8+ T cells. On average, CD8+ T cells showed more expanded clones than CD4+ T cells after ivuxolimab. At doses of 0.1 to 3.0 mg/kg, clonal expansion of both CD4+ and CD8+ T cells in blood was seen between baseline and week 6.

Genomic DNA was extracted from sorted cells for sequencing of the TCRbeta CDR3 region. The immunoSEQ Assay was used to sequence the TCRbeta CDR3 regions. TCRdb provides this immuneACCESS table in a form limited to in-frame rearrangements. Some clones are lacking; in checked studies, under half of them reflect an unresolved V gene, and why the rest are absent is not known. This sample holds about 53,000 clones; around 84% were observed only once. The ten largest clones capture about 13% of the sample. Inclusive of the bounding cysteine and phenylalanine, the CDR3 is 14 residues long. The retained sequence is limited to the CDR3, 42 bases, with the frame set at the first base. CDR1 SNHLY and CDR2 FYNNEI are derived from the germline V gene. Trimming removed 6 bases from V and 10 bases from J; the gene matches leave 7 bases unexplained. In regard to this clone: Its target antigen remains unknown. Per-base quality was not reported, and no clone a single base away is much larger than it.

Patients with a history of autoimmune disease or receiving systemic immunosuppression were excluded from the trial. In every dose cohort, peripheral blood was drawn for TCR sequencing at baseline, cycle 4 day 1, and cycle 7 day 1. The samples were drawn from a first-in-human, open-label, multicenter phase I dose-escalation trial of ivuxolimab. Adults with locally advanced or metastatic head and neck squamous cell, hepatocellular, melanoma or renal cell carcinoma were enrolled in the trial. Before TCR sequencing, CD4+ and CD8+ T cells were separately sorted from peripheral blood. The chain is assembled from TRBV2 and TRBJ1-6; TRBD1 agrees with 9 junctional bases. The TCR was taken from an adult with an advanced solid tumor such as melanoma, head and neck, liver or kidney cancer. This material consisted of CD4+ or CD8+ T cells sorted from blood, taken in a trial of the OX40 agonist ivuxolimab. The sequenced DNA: TGTGCCAGCAGCCTGACAGGGGGTCGATCACCCCTCCACTTT. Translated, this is CASSLTGGRSPLHF.